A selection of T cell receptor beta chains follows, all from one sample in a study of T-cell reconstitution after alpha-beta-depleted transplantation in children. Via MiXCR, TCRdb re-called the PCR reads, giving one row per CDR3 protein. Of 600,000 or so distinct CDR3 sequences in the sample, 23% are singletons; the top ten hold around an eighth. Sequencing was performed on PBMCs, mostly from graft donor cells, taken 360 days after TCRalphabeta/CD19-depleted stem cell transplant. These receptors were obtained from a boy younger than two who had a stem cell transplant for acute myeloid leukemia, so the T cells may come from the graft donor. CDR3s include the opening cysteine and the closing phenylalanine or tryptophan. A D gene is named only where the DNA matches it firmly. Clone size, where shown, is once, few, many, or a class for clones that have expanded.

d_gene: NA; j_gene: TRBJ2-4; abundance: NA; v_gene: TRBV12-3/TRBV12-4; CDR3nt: TGTGCCAGCAGTCCACAGGGATTGGAAAACATTCAGTACTTC; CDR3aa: CASSPQGLENIQYF
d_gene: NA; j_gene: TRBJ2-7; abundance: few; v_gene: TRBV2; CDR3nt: TGTGCCAGCCGCCTTATACCAACCTACGAGCAGTACTTC; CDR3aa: CASRLIPTYEQYF
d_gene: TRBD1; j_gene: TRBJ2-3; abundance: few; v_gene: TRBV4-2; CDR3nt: TGTGCCAGCACCGACGACAGGGGCACAGATACGCAGTATTTT; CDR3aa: CASTDDRGTDTQYF
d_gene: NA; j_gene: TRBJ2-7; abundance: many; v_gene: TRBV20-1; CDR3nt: TGCAGTGCTAGAGCCGGACCGGAGCAGTACTTC; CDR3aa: CSARAGPEQYF
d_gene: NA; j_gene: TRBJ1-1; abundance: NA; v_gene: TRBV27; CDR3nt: TGTGCCAGCAGTTGGGGGAGCAACACTGAAGCTTTCTTT; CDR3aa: CASSWGSNTEAFF
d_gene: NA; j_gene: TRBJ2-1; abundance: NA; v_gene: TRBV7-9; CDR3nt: TGTGCCAGCAGCCTACGACAGATTAATGAGCAGTTCTTC; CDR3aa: CASSLRQINEQFF
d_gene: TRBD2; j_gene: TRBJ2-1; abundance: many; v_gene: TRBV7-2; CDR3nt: TGTGCCAGCAGCTTAAAGATGGCGGGGGGGCCACTGAATGAGCAGTTCTTC; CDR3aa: CASSLKMAGGPLNEQFF
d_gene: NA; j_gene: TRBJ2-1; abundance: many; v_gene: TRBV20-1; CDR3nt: TGCAGTGCTAGAGATCAAGAACGGTACAATGAGCAGTTCTTC; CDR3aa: CSARDQERYNEQFF
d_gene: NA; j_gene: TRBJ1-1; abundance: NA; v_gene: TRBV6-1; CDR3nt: TGTGCCAGCAGCTTCACCTACAGGGATGCGACTGAAGCTTTCTTT; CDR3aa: CASSFTYRDATEAFF
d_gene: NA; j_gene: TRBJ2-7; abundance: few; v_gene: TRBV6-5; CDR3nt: TGTGCCAGCAGTTACAGGAGATCCTACGAGCAGTACTTC; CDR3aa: CASSYRRSYEQYF
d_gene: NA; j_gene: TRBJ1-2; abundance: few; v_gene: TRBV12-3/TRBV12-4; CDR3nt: TGTGCCAGCAGTTTAAATGGGGGTGGTGGAGGCTACACCTTC; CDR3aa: CASSLNGGGGGYTF
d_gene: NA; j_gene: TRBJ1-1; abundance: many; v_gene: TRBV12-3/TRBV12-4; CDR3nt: TGTGCCAGCAGTTTAGTGGGCGTTGGCAGGGCTGAAGCTTTCTTT; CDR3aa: CASSLVGVGRAEAFF
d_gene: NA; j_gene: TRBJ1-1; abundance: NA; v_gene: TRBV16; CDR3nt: TGTGCCAGCAGCCAATCGGGGAAGGACTCTGAAGCTTTCTTT; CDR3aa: CASSQSGKDSEAFF
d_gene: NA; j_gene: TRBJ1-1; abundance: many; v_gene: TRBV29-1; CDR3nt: TGCAGCGTTTACCGGGCCGGGGACACTGAAGCTTTCTTT; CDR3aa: CSVYRAGDTEAFF
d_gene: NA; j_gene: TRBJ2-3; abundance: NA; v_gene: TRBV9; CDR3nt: TGTGCCAGCAGCGTAGATGGGGATACGCAGTATTTT; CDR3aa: CASSVDGDTQYF
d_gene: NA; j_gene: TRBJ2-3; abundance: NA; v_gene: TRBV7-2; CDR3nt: TGTGCCAGCAGTGGGTACGCTAGCGGCACAGATACGCAGTATTTT; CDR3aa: CASSGYASGTDTQYF
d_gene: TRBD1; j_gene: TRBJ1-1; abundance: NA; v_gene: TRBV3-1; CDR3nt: TGTGCCAGCAGCTTAATTGGACAGGACACTGAAGCTTTCTTT; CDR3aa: CASSLIGQDTEAFF
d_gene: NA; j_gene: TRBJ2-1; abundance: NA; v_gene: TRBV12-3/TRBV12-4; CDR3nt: TGTGCCAGCAGGGATAAAGGCACCTACAATGAGCAGTTCTTC; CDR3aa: CASRDKGTYNEQFF
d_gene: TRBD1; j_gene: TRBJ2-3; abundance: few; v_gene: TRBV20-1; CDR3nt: TGCAGTGCTAGATCTCCCCGTCCCGGGACAGGGGAAAGCACAGATACGCAGTATTTT; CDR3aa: CSARSPRPGTGESTDTQYF
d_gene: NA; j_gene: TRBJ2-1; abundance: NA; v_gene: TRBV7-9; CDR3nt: TGTGCCAGCAGCTTTCCCTTCAATGAGCAGTTCTTC; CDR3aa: CASSFPFNEQFF
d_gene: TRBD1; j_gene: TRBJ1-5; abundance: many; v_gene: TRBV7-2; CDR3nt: TGTGCCAGCAGCGTCCTGGGACAGTATCAGCCCCAGCATTTT; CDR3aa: CASSVLGQYQPQHF
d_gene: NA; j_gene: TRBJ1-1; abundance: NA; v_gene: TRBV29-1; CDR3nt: TGCAGCGTTGAAGGGGACAAGGGAACGAACACTGAAGCTTTCTTT; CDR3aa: CSVEGDKGTNTEAFF
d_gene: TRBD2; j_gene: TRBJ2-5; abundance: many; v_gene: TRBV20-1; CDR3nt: TGCAGTGCTAGAGCCCTGTATTCCGGGACTAGCGAGCAAGAGACCCAGTACTTC; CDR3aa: CSARALYSGTSEQETQYF
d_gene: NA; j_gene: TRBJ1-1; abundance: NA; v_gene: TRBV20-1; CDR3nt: TGCAGTGCTAGAGATCTTGGTCCAGGGCGGAACACTGAAGCTTTCTTT; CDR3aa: CSARDLGPGRNTEAFF
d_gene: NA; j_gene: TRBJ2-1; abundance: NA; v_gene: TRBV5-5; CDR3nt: TGTGCCAGCAGCTTGGATGGGGTCCTACGGGATGAGCAGTTCTTC; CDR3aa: CASSLDGVLRDEQFF
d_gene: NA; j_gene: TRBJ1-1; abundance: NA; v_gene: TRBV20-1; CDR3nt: TGCAGTGCTACCGCTCCGGGGGGGGGCACTGAAGCTTTCTTT; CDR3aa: CSATAPGGGTEAFF
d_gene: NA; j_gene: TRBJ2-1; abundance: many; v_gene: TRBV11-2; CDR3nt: TGTGCCAGCAGCTTAGGGCAGGGGCTCGGACAAAATGAGCAGTTCTTC; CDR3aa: CASSLGQGLGQNEQFF
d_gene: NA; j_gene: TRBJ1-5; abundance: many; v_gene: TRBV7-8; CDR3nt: TGTGCCAGCAGCAAACGTATTCGGGGAATGGGCAATCAGCCCCAGCATTTT; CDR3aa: CASSKRIRGMGNQPQHF
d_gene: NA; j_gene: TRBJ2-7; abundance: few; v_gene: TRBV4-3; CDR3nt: TGCGCCAGCAGCCAAGATAGAAACTACGAGCAGTACTTC; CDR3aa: CASSQDRNYEQYF
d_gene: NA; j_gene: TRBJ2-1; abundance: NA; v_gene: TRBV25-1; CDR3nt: TGTGCCAGCAGTGCCTCGACAGAAAACAATGAGCAGTTCTTC; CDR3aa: CASSASTENNEQFF
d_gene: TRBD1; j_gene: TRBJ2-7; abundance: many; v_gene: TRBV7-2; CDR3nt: TGTGCCAGCAGCCCACCGGGACAGGGGGGACACGAGCAGTACTTC; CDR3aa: CASSPPGQGGHEQYF
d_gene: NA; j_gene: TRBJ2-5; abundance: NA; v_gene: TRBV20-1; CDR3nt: TGCAGTGCTAGAGCAAGACAGACACAAGAGACCCAGTACTTC; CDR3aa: CSARARQTQETQYF
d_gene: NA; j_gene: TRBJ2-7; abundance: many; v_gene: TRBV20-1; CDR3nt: TGCAGTGCTAGAGATCGGACAGAAAGCTCCTACGAGCAGTACTTC; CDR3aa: CSARDRTESSYEQYF
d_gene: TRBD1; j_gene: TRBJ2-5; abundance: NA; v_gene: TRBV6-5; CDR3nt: TGTGCCAGCAGTTTCAACAGGGGGTTGGAGACCCAGTACTTC; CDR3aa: CASSFNRGLETQYF
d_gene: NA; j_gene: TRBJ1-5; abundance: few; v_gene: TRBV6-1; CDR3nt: TGTGCCAGCATTGTTACAGGTAGCAATCAGCCCCAGCATTTT; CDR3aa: CASIVTGSNQPQHF
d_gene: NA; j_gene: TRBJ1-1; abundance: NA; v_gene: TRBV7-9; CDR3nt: TGTGCCAGCAGCCCCAGGGGCGTGAACACTGAAGCTTTCTTT; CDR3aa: CASSPRGVNTEAFF
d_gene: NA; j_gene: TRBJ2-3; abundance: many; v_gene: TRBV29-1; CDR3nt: TGCAGCGTCCGCCGGCGGCTCCAAGTAACAGATACGCAGTATTTT; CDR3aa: CSVRRRLQVTDTQYF
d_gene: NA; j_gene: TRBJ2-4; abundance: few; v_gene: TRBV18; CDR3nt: TGTGCCAGCTCACCGTGGACCGATTCCCTAGCCAAAAACATTCAGTACTTC; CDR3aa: CASSPWTDSLAKNIQYF
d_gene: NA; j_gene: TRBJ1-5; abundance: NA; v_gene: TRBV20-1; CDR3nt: TGCAGTGCTAGGGTGCAGGGGTATCAGCCCCAGCATTTT; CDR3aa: CSARVQGYQPQHF
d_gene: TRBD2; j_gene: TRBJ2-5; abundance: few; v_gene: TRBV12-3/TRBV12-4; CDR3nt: TGTGCCAGCACCAAGAGAGCGGGGGGTATCCAAGAGACCCAGTACTTC; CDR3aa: CASTKRAGGIQETQYF
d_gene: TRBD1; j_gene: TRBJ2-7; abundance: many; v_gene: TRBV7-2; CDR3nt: TGTGCCAGCAGGTACGGGACAGGGGGCTTCTACGAGCAGTACTTC; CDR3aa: CASRYGTGGFYEQYF